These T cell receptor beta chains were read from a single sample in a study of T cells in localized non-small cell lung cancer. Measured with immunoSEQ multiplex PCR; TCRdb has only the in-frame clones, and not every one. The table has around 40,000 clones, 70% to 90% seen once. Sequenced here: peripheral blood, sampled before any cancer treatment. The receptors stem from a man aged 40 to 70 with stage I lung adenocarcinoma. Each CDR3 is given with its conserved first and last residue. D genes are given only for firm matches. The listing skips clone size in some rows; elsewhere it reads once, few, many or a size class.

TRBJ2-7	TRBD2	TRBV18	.	TGTGCCAGCTCACCAGACCCGGGACTAGCGGGTTCAAGGAGCTCCTACGAGCAGTACTTC	CASSPDPGLAGSRSSYEQYF
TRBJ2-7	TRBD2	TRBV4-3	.	TGCGCCAGCAGCCAAGATTGGGGGACTAGCGGCTACGAGCAGTACTTC	CASSQDWGTSGYEQYF
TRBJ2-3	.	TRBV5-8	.	TGTGCCAGCAGCAGGGGGGAGCTGGCAGATACGCAGTATTTT	CASSRGELADTQYF
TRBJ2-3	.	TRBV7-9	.	TGTGCCAGCAGGTCACCCATAGATACGCAGTATTTT	CASRSPIDTQYF
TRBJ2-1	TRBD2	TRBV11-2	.	TGTGCCAGCAGCTTAGTTGCCGGGACTAGCGGAAACAATGAGCAGTTCTTC	CASSLVAGTSGNNEQFF
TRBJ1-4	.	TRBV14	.	TGTGCCAGCAGCCCAAACAGGGAGAAACTGTTTTTT	CASSPNREKLFF
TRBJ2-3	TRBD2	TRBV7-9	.	TGTGCCAGCAGCCTCGCCCCAGTTGGGGGGGCAGATACGCAGTATTTT	CASSLAPVGGADTQYF
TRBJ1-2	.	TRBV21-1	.	TGTGCCACTCTACACCGTATAGTTCCTGGCTACACCTTC	CATLHRIVPGYTF
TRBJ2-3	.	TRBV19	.	TGTGCCAGTAATGAACGGTCCGACACAGATACGCAGTATTTT	CASNERSDTDTQYF
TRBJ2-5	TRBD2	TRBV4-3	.	TGCGCCAGCAGCCAGGGACTAGCGCGGGAGACCCAGTACTTC	CASSQGLARETQYF
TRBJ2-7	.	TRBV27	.	TGTGCCAGCAGTGGACTTGACAGTACCTACGAGCAGTACTTC	CASSGLDSTYEQYF
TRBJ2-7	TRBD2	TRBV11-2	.	TGTGCCAGCAGCTTGGGAGGGTCCTACGAGCAGTACTTC	CASSLGGSYEQYF
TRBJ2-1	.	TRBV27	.	TGTGCCAGCAGTTTGCTAGGGTCCCTTTCCTACAATGAGCAGTTCTTC	CASSLLGSLSYNEQFF
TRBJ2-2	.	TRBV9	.	TGTGCCAGCAGCGTATTGGGGACAAACACCGGGGAGCTGTTTTTT	CASSVLGTNTGELFF
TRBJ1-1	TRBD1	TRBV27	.	TGTGCCAGCAGTTTAGGTAAGGATAAGGGACAGGGGAATTTAACAACTGAAGCTTTCTTT	CASSLGKDKGQGNLTTEAFF
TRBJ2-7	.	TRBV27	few	TGTGCCAGCAGGGGACGGTCCTACGAGCAGTACTTC	CASRGRSYEQYF